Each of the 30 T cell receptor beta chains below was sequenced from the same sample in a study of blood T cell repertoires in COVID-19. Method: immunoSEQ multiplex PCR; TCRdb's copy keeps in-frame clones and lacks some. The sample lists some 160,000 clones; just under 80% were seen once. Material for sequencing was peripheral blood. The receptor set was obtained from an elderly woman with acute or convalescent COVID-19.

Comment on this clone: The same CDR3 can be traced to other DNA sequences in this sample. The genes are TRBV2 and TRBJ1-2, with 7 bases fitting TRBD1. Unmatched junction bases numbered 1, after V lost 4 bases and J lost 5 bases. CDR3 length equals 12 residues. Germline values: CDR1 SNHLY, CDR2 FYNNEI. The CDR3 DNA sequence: TGTGCCAGCAGTGGGACAGGATATGGCTACACCTTC. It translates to CASSGTGYGYTF. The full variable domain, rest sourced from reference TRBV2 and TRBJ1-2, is EPEVTQTPSHQVTQMGQEVILRCVPISNHLYFYWYRQILGQKVEFLVSFYNNEISEKSEIFDDQFSVERPDGSNFTLKIRSTKLEDSAMYFCASSGTGYGYTFGSGTRLTVV.

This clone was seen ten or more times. The CDR3: CASSLGTGGNQPQHF. DNA for the CDR3: TGTGCCAGTAGCCTCGGGACAGGGGGCAATCAGCCCCAGCATTTT. This sequence joins TRBV19 and TRBJ1-5; 10 nucleotides match TRBD1. Germline trimming cut 6 bases from V and 2 bases from J; bases unmatched to any gene: 4. This CDR3 spans 15 amino acids. Germline CDR1 reads LNHDA; CDR2 reads SQIVND (reference sequence). Supplemented by reference TRBV19 and TRBJ1-5, the full variable domain reads DGGITQSPKYLFRKEGQNVTLSCEQNLNHDAMYWYRQDPGQGLRLIYYSQIVNDFQKGDIAEGYSVSREKKESFPLTVTSAQKNPTAFYLCASSLGTGGNQPQHFGDGTRLSIL.

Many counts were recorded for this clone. CDR3 sequence: CASSFDGGAGYGYTF. Written as DNA, the CDR3 is TGTGCCAGCAGCTTCGACGGCGGCGCCGGCTATGGCTACACCTTC. V usage is TRBV7-9 and J usage is TRBJ1-2; D unresolved. Germline CDR1 and CDR2: SEHNR and FQNEAQ (reference sequence). The germline V and J ends were trimmed by 3 bases and 4 bases, with 15 bases remaining between them. CDR3 length: 15 residues.

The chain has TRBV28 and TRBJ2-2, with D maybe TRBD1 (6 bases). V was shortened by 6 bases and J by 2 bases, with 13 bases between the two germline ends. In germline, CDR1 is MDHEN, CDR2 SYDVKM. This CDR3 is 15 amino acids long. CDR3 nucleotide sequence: TGTGCCAGCAGAGTTGGGACACTCAACACCGGGGAGCTGTTTTTT. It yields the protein CASRVGTLNTGELFF.

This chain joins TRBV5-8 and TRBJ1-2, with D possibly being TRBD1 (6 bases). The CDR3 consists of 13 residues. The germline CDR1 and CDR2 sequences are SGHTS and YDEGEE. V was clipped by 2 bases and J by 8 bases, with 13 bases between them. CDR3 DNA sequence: TGTGCCAGCAGCTTCCAGGGGTTCGGCGGCTACACCTTC. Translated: CASSFQGFGGYTF. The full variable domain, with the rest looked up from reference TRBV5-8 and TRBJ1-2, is EAGVTQSPTHLIKTRGQQATLRCSPISGHTSVYWYQQALGLGLQFLLWYDEGEERNRGNFPPRFSGRQFPNYSSELNVNALELEDSALYLCASSFQGFGGYTFGSGTRLTVV.

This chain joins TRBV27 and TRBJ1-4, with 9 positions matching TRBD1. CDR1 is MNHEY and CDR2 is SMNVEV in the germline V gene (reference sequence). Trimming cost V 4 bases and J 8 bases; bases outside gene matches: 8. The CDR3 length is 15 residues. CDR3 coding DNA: TGTGCCAGCAGTTCGGCCACCGGGACAGGGGAAAAACTGTTTTTT. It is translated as CASSSATGTGEKLFF. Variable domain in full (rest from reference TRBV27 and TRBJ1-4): EAQVTQNPRYLITVTGKKLTVTCSQNMNHEYMSWYRQDPGLGLRQIYYSMNVEVTDKGDVPEGYKVSRKEKRNFPLILESPSPNQTSLYFCASSSATGTGEKLFFGSGTQLSVL.

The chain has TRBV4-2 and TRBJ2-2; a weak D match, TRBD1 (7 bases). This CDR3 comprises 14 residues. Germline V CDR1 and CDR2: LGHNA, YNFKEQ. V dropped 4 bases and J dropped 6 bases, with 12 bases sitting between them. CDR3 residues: CASSPQGGAGELFF. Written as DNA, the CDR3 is TGTGCCAGCAGCCCCCAGGGGGGCGCCGGGGAGCTGTTTTTT.

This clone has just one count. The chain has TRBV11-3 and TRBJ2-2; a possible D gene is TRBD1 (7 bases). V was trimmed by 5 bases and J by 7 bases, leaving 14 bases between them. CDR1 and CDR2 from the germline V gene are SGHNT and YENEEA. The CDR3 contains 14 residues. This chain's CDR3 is CASSRQGGGGELFF. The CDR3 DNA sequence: TGTGCCAGCAGCCGACAGGGAGGTGGCGGGGAGCTGTTTTTT. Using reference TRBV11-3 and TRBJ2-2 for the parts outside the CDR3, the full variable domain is EAGVVQSPRYKIIEKKQPVAFWCNPISGHNTLYWYLQNLGQGPELLIRYENEEAVDDSQLPKDRFSAERLKGVDSTLKIQPAELGDSAVYLCASSRQGGGGELFFGEGSRLTVL.

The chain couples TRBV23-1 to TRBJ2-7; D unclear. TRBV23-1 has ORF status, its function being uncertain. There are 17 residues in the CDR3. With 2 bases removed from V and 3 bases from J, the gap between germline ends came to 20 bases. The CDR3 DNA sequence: TGCGCCAGCAGTCAAAAAGACGAGGCCGTTCTTCTCTACGAGCAGTACTTC. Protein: CASSQKDEAVLLYEQYF.

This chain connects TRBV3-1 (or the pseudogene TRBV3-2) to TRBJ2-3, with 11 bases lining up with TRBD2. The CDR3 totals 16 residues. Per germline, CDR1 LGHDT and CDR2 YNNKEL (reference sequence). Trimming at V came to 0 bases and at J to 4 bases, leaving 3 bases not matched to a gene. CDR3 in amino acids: CASSQELAGVSDTQYF. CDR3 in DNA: TGTGCCAGCAGCCAAGAACTAGCGGGAGTATCAGATACGCAGTATTTT.

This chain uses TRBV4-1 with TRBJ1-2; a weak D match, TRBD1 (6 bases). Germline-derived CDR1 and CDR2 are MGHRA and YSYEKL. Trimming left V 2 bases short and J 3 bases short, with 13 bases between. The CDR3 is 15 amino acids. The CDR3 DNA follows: TGCGCCAGCAGCCAACAGGGGCAGGGAGACTATGGCTACACCTTC. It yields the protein CASSQQGQGDYGYTF.

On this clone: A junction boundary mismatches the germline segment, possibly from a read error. The CDR3 nucleotides are TGTGCCGGCAGTGAATCAGGGGTCGGCAATCAGCCCCAGCATTTT. Translation: CAGSESGVGNQPQHF. The chain joins TRBV2 to TRBJ1-5; weak D call: TRBD1 (6 bases). The CDR3 extends over 15 amino acids. Germline loops: CDR1 SNHLY, CDR2 FYNNEI.

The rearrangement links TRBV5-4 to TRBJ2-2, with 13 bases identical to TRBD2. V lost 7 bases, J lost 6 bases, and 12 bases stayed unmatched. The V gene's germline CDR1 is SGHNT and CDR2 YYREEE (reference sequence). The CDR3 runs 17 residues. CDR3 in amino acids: CASSAGTSGILSGELFF. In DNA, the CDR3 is TGTGCCAGCTCAGCCGGGACTAGCGGGATTTTATCCGGGGAGCTGTTTTTT.

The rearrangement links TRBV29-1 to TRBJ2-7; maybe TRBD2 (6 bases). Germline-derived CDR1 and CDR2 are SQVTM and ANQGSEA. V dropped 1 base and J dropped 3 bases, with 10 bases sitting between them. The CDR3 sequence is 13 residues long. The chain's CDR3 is CSVEGGTYYEQYF. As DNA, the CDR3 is TGCAGCGTTGAAGGCGGGACTTACTACGAGCAGTACTTC.

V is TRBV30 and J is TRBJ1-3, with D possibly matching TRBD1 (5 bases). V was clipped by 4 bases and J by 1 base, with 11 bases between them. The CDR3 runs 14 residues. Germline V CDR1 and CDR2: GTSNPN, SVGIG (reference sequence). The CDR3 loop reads CAWTLGQSGNTIYF. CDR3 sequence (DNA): TGTGCCTGGACCCTGGGGCAATCTGGAAACACCATATATTTT.

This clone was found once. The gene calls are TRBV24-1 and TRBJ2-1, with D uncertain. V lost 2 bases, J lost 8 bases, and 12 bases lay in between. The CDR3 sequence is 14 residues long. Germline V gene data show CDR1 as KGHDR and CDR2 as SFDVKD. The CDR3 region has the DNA TGTGCCACCAGTGATTCCGCCGCTAGGCATGAGCAGTTCTTC. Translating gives CATSDSAARHEQFF.

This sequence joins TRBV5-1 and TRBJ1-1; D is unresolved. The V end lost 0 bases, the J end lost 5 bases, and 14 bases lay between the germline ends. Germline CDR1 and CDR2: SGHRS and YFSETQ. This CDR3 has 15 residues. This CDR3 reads CASSLGFSERTEAFF. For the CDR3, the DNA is TGCGCCAGCAGCTTGGGTTTCAGTGAGCGGACTGAAGCTTTCTTT. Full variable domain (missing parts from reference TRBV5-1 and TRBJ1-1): KAGVTQTPRYLIKTRGQQVTLSCSPISGHRSVSWYQQTPGQGLQFLFEYFSETQRNKGNFPGRFSGRQFSNSRSEMNVSTLELGDSALYLCASSLGFSERTEAFFGQGTRLTVV.

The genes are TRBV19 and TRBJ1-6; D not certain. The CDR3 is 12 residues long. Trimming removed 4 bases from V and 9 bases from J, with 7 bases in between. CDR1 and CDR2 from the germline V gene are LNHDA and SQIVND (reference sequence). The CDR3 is CASSTGRSPLHF. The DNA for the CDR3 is TGTGCCAGTAGTACGGGTCGTTCACCCCTCCACTTT.

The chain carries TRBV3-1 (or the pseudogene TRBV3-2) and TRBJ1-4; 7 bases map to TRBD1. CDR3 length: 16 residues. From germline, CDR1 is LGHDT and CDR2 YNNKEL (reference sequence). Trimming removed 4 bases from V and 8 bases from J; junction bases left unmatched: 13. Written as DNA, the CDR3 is TGTGCCAGCAGCCGAGACCTAATGACAGGGCGAGAAAAACTGTTTTTT. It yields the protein CASSRDLMTGREKLFF.

Here the CDR3 reads CSVEVRGGAFF. The CDR3 DNA sequence: TGCAGCGTTGAAGTGAGAGGGGGAGCTTTCTTT. The rearrangement links TRBV29-1 to TRBJ1-1; a possible D gene is TRBD1 (6 bases). V was cut by 1 base and J by 10 bases, with 10 bases left in between. The length of the CDR3 is 11 residues. Germline-derived CDR1 and CDR2 are SQVTM and ANQGSEA.

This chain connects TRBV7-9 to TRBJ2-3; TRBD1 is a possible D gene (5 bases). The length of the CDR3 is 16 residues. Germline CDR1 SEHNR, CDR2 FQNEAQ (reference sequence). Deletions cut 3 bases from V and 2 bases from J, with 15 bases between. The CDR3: CASSLDTHSLTDTQYF. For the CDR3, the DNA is TGTGCCAGCAGCTTGGACACCCACAGCCTCACAGATACGCAGTATTTT.

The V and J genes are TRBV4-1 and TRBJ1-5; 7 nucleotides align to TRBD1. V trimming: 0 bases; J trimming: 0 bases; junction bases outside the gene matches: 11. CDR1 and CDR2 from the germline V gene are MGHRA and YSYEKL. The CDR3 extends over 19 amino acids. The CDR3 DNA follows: TGCGCCAGCAGCCAAGATATTTCCGGGACAGCTTTTAGCAATCAGCCCCAGCATTTT. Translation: CASSQDISGTAFSNQPQHF.

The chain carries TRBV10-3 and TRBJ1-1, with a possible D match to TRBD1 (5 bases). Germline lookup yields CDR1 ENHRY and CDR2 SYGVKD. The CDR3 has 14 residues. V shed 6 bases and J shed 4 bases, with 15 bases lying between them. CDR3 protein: CAIRGFGGATEAFF. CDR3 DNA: TGTGCCATCAGGGGGTTCGGAGGGGCCACTGAAGCTTTCTTT.

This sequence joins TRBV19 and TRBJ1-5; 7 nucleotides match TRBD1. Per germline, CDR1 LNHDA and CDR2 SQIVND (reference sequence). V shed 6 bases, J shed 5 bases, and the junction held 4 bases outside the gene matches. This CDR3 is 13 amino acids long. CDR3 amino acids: CASSHRGDQPQHF. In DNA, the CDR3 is TGTGCCAGTAGCCACAGGGGAGATCAGCCCCAGCATTTT.

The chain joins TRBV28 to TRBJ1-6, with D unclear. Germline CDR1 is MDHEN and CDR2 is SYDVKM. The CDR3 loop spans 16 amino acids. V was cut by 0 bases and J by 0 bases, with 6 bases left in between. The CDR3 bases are TGTGCCAGCAGTTTATGGGCCAACTCCTATAATTCACCCCTCCACTTT. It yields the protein CASSLWANSYNSPLHF.

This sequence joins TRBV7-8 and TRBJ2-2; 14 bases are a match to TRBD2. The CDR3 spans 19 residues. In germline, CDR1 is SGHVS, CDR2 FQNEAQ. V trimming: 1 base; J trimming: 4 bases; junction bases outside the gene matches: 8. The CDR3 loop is CASSLELGTSGSGTGELFF. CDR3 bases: TGTGCCAGCAGCTTAGAGCTCGGGACTAGCGGGAGTGGCACCGGGGAGCTGTTTTTT.

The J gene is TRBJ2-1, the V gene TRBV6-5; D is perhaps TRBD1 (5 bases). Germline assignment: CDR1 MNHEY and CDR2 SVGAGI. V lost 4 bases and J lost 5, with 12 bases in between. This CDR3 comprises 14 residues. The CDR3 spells CASSSPTGDNEQFF. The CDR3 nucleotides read TGTGCCAGCAGTTCCCCTACAGGTGACAATGAGCAGTTCTTC.

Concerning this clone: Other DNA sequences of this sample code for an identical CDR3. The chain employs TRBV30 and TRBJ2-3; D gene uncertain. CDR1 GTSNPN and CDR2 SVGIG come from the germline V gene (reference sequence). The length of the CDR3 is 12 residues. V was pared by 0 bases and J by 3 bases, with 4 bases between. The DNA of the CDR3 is TGTGCCTGGAGTGTACTGACAGATACGCAGTATTTT. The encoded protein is CAWSVLTDTQYF.

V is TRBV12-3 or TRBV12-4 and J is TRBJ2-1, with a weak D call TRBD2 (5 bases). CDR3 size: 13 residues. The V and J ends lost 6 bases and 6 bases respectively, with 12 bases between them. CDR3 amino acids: CASSRDSVNEQFF. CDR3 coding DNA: TGTGCCAGCAGCCGGGATTCCGTCAATGAGCAGTTCTTC.

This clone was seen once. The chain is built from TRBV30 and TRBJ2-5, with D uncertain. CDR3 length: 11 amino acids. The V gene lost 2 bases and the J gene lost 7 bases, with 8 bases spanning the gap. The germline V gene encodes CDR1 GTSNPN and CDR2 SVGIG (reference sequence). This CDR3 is CAWSLPGTQYF. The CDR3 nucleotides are TGTGCCTGGAGTCTACCGGGGACCCAGTACTTC.